This record concerns one TCR beta chain sequence. Its antigen remains unknown. Primers used in a second PCR of about 7 to 12 cycles were a sample-barcoded 5' primer and a J-beta primer mix. Using its own MiXCR run on the 5' RACE reads, TCRdb lists one record per CDR3 protein. The sample includes over a million distinct CDR3 sequences, less than 50% of them seen just once. The sample belongs to a study of blood T cells in healthy people across ages. The study's findings and limits: Compared with aged donors, long-lived donors showed fewer expanded clones, suggesting selection.

Between the trimmed V and J ends, which lost 5 bases and 0 bases, there was a span of 9 bases. Germline-derived CDR1 and CDR2 are LNHNV and YYDKDF (reference sequence). This CDR3 contains 14 residues. Every donor provided 7.5 to 10 milliliters of peripheral blood. The TCR originated in a woman aged 60-70 years in good health. V and J are TRBV15 and TRBJ2-3; possibly TRBD2 for D (6 bases). Sequenced input: blood. In DNA, the CDR3 is TGTGCCACCAGCGCAAGCGGGAGCACAGATACGCAGTATTTT. Encoded protein: CATSASGSTDTQYF.